These T cell receptor beta chains were read from a single sample in a study of T-cell memory formation after mild COVID-19. TCRdb analysed the 5' RACE reads with MiXCR anew, one entry per CDR3 protein. The sample lists 350,000 to 450,000 distinct CDR3 sequences; around 30% were seen once. Sequencing was done on a sample of PBMCs or a T cell subset sorted from them (not recorded which). The origin of the receptors is an adult woman who had mild COVID-19 (a few samples of this study predate the infection). Cell type and time point are not known. Both conserved end residues are part of each CDR3.

>TRBV12-3/TRBV12-4|TRBJ2-2|12
CASSFWSGELFF
>TRBV25-1|TRBJ2-5|14
CASSEGGRVGTQYF
>TRBV7-8|TRBJ2-1|14
CASSLAQARAEQFF
>TRBV29-1|TRBJ1-2|11
CSVGRNYGYTF
>TRBV11-3|TRBJ2-3|18
CASSSPISGRGKTDTQYF
>TRBV24-1|TRBJ2-5|13
CATSYSSPETQYF
>TRBV4-1|TRBJ2-7|16
CASSQEMHPRTYEQYF
>TRBV7-2|TRBJ2-7|14
CASSIGGASYEQYF
>TRBV10-3|TRBJ2-7|14
CAISESLLSYEQYF
>TRBV3-2|TRBJ2-3|15
CASSQGGPRTDTQYF
>TRBV20-1|TRBJ1-4|18
CSATPQPLLATAYEKLFF
>TRBV6-1|TRBJ2-1|19
CASRQRGGGRAGSHNEQFF
>TRBV5-1|TRBJ2-7|13
CASSPSRSREQYF
>TRBV24-1|TRBJ2-1|12
CATSDETGGRYF
>TRBV6-2/TRBV6-3|TRBJ2-3|13
CASSYTTRGTQYF
>TRBV2|TRBJ2-7|12
CASMGLIYEQYF
>TRBV7-3|TRBJ2-1|17
CASSYGLAGGSYNEQFF
>TRBV7-9|TRBJ1-1|11
CASSLEPEAFF
>TRBV6-4|TRBJ2-3|12
CAPRVGTDTQYF
>TRBV7-2|TRBJ1-1|15
CASSLEAGGWTEAFF
>TRBV7-9|TRBJ2-3|17
CASSPRPREPATDTQYF
>TRBV6-6|TRBJ1-1|15
CASITDRAMNTEAFF
>TRBV4-3|TRBJ2-7|15
CASSQDGQGSYEQYF
>TRBV3-1|TRBJ2-3|18
CASSQDRPSGGATDTQYF
>TRBV28|TRBJ2-7|16
CASSTSPLRVGYEQYF
>TRBV7-2|TRBJ1-2|15
CASSLGIGGYDGYTF
>TRBV7-6|TRBJ2-7|12
CASRGRGGEQYF
>TRBV6-2/TRBV6-3|TRBJ2-1|15
CASSSLLGLGNEQFF
>TRBV7-9|TRBJ2-3|15
CASSSWGDSTDTQYF
>TRBV5-1|TRBJ2-3|16
CASSLSRGGDGDTQYF
>TRBV24-1|TRBJ1-5|15
CATSDFSRPNQPQHF
>TRBV7-8|TRBJ2-1|12
CASPHRGNEQFF
>TRBV3-1|TRBJ2-2|17
CASSHGTSGSRTGELFF
>TRBV11-2|TRBJ2-2|13
CASSLDNTGELFF
>TRBV20-1|TRBJ2-3|13
CSQTGDATDTQYF
>TRBV7-9|TRBJ2-7|12
CASSPPSNEQYF
>TRBV12-3/TRBV12-4|TRBJ2-7|13
CASTSSGVYEQYF
>TRBV5-5|TRBJ1-1|15
CASSFSGGGGTEAFF
>TRBV20-1|TRBJ2-1|20
CSARDASGRTQSFSYNEQFF
>TRBV4-2|TRBJ2-3|15
CASSQETSGGDTQYF
>TRBV5-1|TRBJ2-5|15
CASSLGPPVGETQYF
>TRBV24-1|TRBJ2-1|14
CATKGLAGGDEQFF
>TRBV6-5|TRBJ2-7|17
CASSYEARGQGAYEQYF
>TRBV18|TRBJ2-7|15
CASSPRRGLNYEQYF
>TRBV7-3|TRBJ2-6|16
CASSPYRGPGANVLTF
>TRBV7-9|TRBJ2-1|11
CATPGGGGKFF
>TRBV30|TRBJ2-6|14
CAWSVRSMANVLTF
>TRBV4-1|TRBJ1-2|14
CASSTTRGDYGYTF
>TRBV4-3|TRBJ1-1|15
CASRDAGPTNTEAFF
>TRBV12-3/TRBV12-4|TRBJ1-2|15
CASTTGQGGNYGYTF
>TRBV7-8|TRBJ1-1|12
CASSLVRHEAFF
>TRBV2|TRBJ2-2|15
CASSLLAGVTGELFF
>TRBV4-1|TRBJ2-4|18
CASSQDDLAGGSKNIQYF
>TRBV10-3|TRBJ2-7|16
CAISESLGTGTYEQYF
>TRBV7-9|TRBJ1-2|16
CASSLESLPSLYGYTF
>TRBV7-6|TRBJ2-2|15
CASRFQGPNTGELFF
>TRBV10-3|TRBJ2-1|17
CAISESRALLSYNEQFF
>TRBV24-1|TRBJ2-1|17
CATSDLGVAGVYNQQFF
>TRBV4-3|TRBJ2-1|20
CASSQAYRDYAHRIYNEQFF
>TRBV5-1|TRBJ1-1|14
CASSLDGFSTEAFF